The next 30 T cell receptor beta chains were all read from a single sample in a study of blood T cell repertoires in COVID-19. The method was immunoSEQ multiplex PCR; TCRdb's version includes in-frame clones alone and lacks a portion of them. The sample lists about 100,000 clones; 80% to 90% were seen once. Material for sequencing was PBMCs or T cells enriched from blood (not recorded which). These receptors were obtained from a woman aged 45-65 years who had recovered from COVID-19.

This chain connects TRBV7-9 to TRBJ2-2; 10 nucleotides match TRBD1. Trimming at V came to 5 bases and at J to 5 bases, leaving 11 bases not matched to a gene. The germline gives CDR1 SEHNR, CDR2 FQNEAQ (reference sequence). The CDR3 has 17 residues. The CDR3 nucleotides read TGTGCCAGCAGCGATTCCACTCGGGACAGGGGAACCGGGGAGCTGTTTTTT. Protein sequence: CASSDSTRDRGTGELFF. The full variable domain, its missing parts supplied by reference TRBV7-9 and TRBJ2-2, is DTGVSQNPRHKITKRGQNVTFRCDPISEHNRLYWYRQTLGQGPEFLTYFQNEAQLEKSRLLSDRFSAERPKGSFSTLEIQRTEQGDSAMYLCASSDSTRDRGTGELFFGEGSRLTVL.

V usage is TRBV4-1 and J usage is TRBJ2-6; 7 nucleotides line up with TRBD1. V was pared by 4 bases and J by 4 bases, with 1 base of the junction left unmatched. The CDR3 covers 14 residues. Germline V gives CDR1 MGHRA, CDR2 YSYEKL. CDR3 region: CASSLGQGANVLTF. As DNA, the CDR3 is TGCGCCAGCAGCCTGGGACAGGGGGCCAACGTCCTGACTTTC.

This chain uses TRBV7-8 with TRBJ1-1; TRBD1 matches at 8 bases. Germline V gives CDR1 SGHVS, CDR2 FQNEAQ. The CDR3 has 16 amino acids. V gave up 4 bases and J gave up 2 bases; unmatched junction bases: 9. The CDR3, as DNA: TGTGCCAGCAGCTCCCTCGTAGGACAGGGTAACACTGAAGCTTTCTTT. The encoded protein is CASSSLVGQGNTEAFF.

The V gene is TRBV6-6, the J gene TRBJ1-5, with TRBD1 matching 9 bases. The germline gives CDR1 MNHNY, CDR2 SVGAGI (reference sequence). Unmatched junction bases numbered 2, after V lost 5 bases and J lost 3 bases. CDR3 length: 14 residues. As DNA, the CDR3 is TGTGCCAGCAGTAGGACAGGGGTCAATCAGCCCCAGCATTTT. Translating gives CASSRTGVNQPQHF.

This clone occurred once. The V gene is TRBV2, the J gene TRBJ1-4; 10 bases are shared with TRBD1. Looked up from germline, CDR1 is SNHLY and CDR2 is FYNNEI. V dropped 8 bases and J dropped 8; count of bases not matched to a gene: 8. This CDR3 has 14 residues. CDR3 coding DNA: TGTGCCAGCCGAGGACAGGGGGTTTTGGAAAAACTGTTTTTT. Its protein product is CASRGQGVLEKLFF. Filled out from reference TRBV2 and TRBJ1-4, the complete variable domain reads EPEVTQTPSHQVTQMGQEVILRCVPISNHLYFYWYRQILGQKVEFLVSFYNNEISEKSEIFDDQFSVERPDGSNFTLKIRSTKLEDSAMYFCASRGQGVLEKLFFGSGTQLSVL.

V gene TRBV28 combines with J gene TRBJ2-1, with 7 positions matching TRBD1. Germline-derived CDR1 and CDR2 are MDHEN and SYDVKM. Trimming at V came to 5 bases and at J to 16 bases, leaving 8 bases not matched to a gene. This CDR3 contains 11 residues. The CDR3 here is CASSERDSVFF. As DNA, the CDR3 is TGTGCCAGCAGTGAACGGGACAGTGTTTTCTTC. The full variable domain, in which reference TRBV28 and TRBJ2-1 provide the parts outside the CDR3, is DVKVTQSSRYLVKRTGEKVFLECVQDMDHENMFWYRQDPGLGLRLIYFSYDVKMKEKGDIPEGYSVSREKKERFSLILESASTNQTSMYLCASSERDSVFFGPGTRLTVL.

This CDR3 is CASSVVYWDRDGIFQLFF. For the CDR3, the DNA is TGTGCCAGCAGCGTAGTATATTGGGACAGGGATGGGATATTCCAACTGTTTTTT. The J gene is TRBJ1-4, the V gene TRBV9; 9 bases agree with TRBD1. Unmatched junction bases numbered 18, after V lost 0 bases and J lost 12 bases. The CDR3 loop spans 18 amino acids. Per germline, CDR1 SGDLS and CDR2 YYNGEE.

V gene TRBV27 combines with J gene TRBJ1-5; D not certain. Germline assignment: CDR1 MNHEY and CDR2 SMNVEV (reference sequence). The germline V and J ends were trimmed by 5 bases and 6 bases, with 11 bases remaining between them. This CDR3 is built from 13 residues. As DNA, the CDR3 is TGTGCCAGCAGTCCTATAGCTAGTCAGCCCCAGCATTTT. Protein: CASSPIASQPQHF.

This clone was detected a few times. V is TRBV27 and J is TRBJ2-7; 7 positions agree with TRBD2. CDR1 MNHEY and CDR2 SMNVEV come from the germline V gene (reference sequence). The CDR3 is 15 amino acids. Unmatched junction bases numbered 13, after V lost 5 bases and J lost 6 bases. CDR3 DNA sequence: TGTGCCAGCAGTCTCTCGGGGGGTTCTGGAGCCGAGCAGTACTTC. Its translation is CASSLSGGSGAEQYF.

The chain has TRBV5-6 and TRBJ2-4, with D perhaps TRBD2 (7 bases). The CDR3 is 17 amino acids. CDR1 is SGHDT and CDR2 is YYEEEE in the germline V gene. The V end was cut by 3 bases, the J end by 5 bases, with 21 bases between. The CDR3: CASSWGGLVSGQNIQYF. The CDR3 DNA is TGTGCCAGCAGCTGGGGGGGCCTTGTTAGCGGGCAAAACATTCAGTACTTC.

The table lists this clone with a count of one. The sample carries other DNA sequences with the same CDR3. The V gene is TRBV9, the J gene TRBJ2-3, with TRBD1 matching 10 bases. With V trimmed by 2 bases and J by 1 base, 1 base remained unmatched. Per the germline V gene, CDR1 is SGDLS and CDR2 is YYNGEE. The CDR3 has 15 amino acids. In DNA form, the CDR3 reads TGTGCCAGCAGCGTTGGGACAGGGGGCACAGATACGCAGTATTTT. This gives the protein CASSVGTGGTDTQYF.

The CDR3 is CASSLRASSGNEQFF. The CDR3 coding sequence is TGTGCCAGCAGTTTAAGAGCTAGTTCGGGTAATGAGCAGTTCTTC. The chain links TRBV27 to TRBJ2-1; D unresolved. Germline CDR1 MNHEY, CDR2 SMNVEV (reference sequence). Trimming pared 2 bases from V and 7 bases from J, leaving 15 bases between. This CDR3 has 15 residues.

The J gene is TRBJ1-6, the V gene TRBV19, with TRBD1 matching 9 bases. CDR3 length equals 15 residues. Germline CDR1 LNHDA, CDR2 SQIVND (reference sequence). The V segment lost 5 bases and the J segment 6 bases; nucleotides outside the gene matches: 5. CDR3 sequence: CASSSRDRVNSPLHF. CDR3 nucleotide sequence: TGTGCCAGTAGTTCCCGGGACAGGGTTAATTCACCCCTCCACTTT. Supplemented by reference TRBV19 and TRBJ1-6, the full variable domain reads DGGITQSPKYLFRKEGQNVTLSCEQNLNHDAMYWYRQDPGQGLRLIYYSQIVNDFQKGDIAEGYSVSREKKESFPLTVTSAQKNPTAFYLCASSSRDRVNSPLHFGNGTRLTVT.

The chain employs TRBV19 and TRBJ1-5, with D perhaps TRBD1 (6 bases). The CDR3 is made up of 14 amino acids. Trimming cost V 6 bases and J 3 bases, with 12 bases left between them. The germline V gene encodes CDR1 LNHDA and CDR2 SQIVND (reference sequence). The CDR3 DNA reads as TGTGCCAGTAGCCCGGACAGACCCAATCAGCCCCAGCATTTT. Protein: CASSPDRPNQPQHF.

V usage is TRBV5-1 and J usage is TRBJ1-6; D is perhaps TRBD1 (6 bases). Trimming stripped 4 bases from V and 0 bases from J, with 14 bases between. The CDR3 is 17 amino acids. CDR1 is SGHRS and CDR2 is YFSETQ in the germline V gene. Written as DNA, the CDR3 is TGCGCCAGCAGCACAGGGAACCCCGGCTCCTATAATTCACCCCTCCACTTT. Protein product: CASSTGNPGSYNSPLHF.

The chain uses TRBV9 and TRBJ2-1, with D tentatively TRBD2 (6 bases). Deletions cut 3 bases from V and 6 bases from J, with 19 bases between. The germline CDR1 and CDR2 sequences are SGDLS and YYNGEE. The CDR3 runs to 16 residues. CDR3 in amino acids: CASSGKDGTRANEQFF. Written as DNA, the CDR3 is TGTGCCAGCAGCGGAAAAGACGGGACTCGGGCCAATGAGCAGTTCTTC.

On this clone: The sample holds other DNA sequences that translate to the same CDR3. V is TRBV7-9 and J is TRBJ1-6; D remains ambiguous. Trimming took off 3 bases at V and 8 bases at J, with 5 bases between the two ends. This CDR3 spans 12 amino acids. Per germline, CDR1 SEHNR and CDR2 FQNEAQ (reference sequence). CDR3 in DNA: TGTGCCAGCAGCTTCTCCGATTCACCCCTCCACTTT. The encoded protein is CASSFSDSPLHF. Looking up the rest from reference TRBV7-9 and TRBJ1-6 gives the full variable domain: DTGVSQNPRHKITKRGQNVTFRCDPISEHNRLYWYRQTLGQGPEFLTYFQNEAQLEKSRLLSDRFSAERPKGSFSTLEIQRTEQGDSAMYLCASSFSDSPLHFGNGTRLTVT.

This clone has only a few counts. J is TRBJ2-2 and V is TRBV12-3 or TRBV12-4, with D possibly being TRBD1 (5 bases). Trimming pared 8 bases from V and 5 bases from J, leaving 12 bases between. There are 13 residues in the CDR3. CDR3 protein: CASSKGLTGELFF. CDR3 coding DNA: TGTGCCAGCTCCAAGGGGTTGACCGGGGAGCTGTTTTTT.

The chain employs TRBV7-8 and TRBJ1-2, with 7 bases fitting TRBD1. V trimming: 5 bases; J trimming: 0 bases; junction bases outside the gene matches: 6. CDR1 is SGHVS and CDR2 is FQNEAQ in the germline V gene. This CDR3 is built from 15 residues. The CDR3 DNA reads as TGTGCCAGCAGCCCGCGGGACAGAGCTAACTATGGCTACACCTTC. It translates to CASSPRDRANYGYTF.

Ten or more counts support this clone. This chain joins TRBV3-1 (or the pseudogene TRBV3-2) and TRBJ2-3; a weak D match, TRBD1 (5 bases). CDR3 size: 15 residues. Germline values: CDR1 LGHDT, CDR2 YNNKEL (reference sequence). Trimming cost V 1 base and J 2 bases, with 10 bases left between them. The CDR3: CASSQVGPITDTQYF. CDR3 bases: TGTGCCAGCAGCCAAGTGGGGCCGATCACAGATACGCAGTATTTT.

The J gene is TRBJ1-6, the V gene TRBV5-6; 9 bases match TRBD1. CDR3 length: 15 amino acids. V was clipped by 4 bases and J by 8 bases; unmatched bases: 7. Germline V gene lookup returns CDR1 SGHDT and CDR2 YYEEEE. The CDR3 reads CASSSGQGIDSPLHF. The CDR3, as DNA: TGTGCCAGCAGCAGCGGACAGGGGATCGATTCACCCCTCCACTTT. The complete variable domain, with remaining parts taken from reference TRBV5-6 and TRBJ1-6, reads DAGVTQSPTHLIKTRGQQVTLRCSPKSGHDTVSWYQQALGQGPQFIFQYYEEEERQRGNFPDRFSGHQFPNYSSELNVNALLLGDSALYLCASSSGQGIDSPLHFGNGTRLTVT.

The chain carries TRBV9 and TRBJ1-4, with unresolved D. Trimming cost V 3 bases and J 0 bases, with 15 bases left between them. Germline V gene sequence: CDR1 SGDLS, CDR2 YYNGEE. This CDR3 is 17 amino acids long. CDR3 nucleotide sequence: TGTGCCAGCAGCGGATCACCGCGGGCTGCAACTAATGAAAAACTGTTTTTT. This sequence encodes CASSGSPRAATNEKLFF.

The gene calls are TRBV5-1 and TRBJ1-6; D call uncertain. The germline V gene encodes CDR1 SGHRS and CDR2 YFSETQ. Trimming shortened V by 2 bases and J by 8 bases, and 8 bases separated the two germline ends. This CDR3 contains 13 residues. CDR3 bases: TGCGCCAGCAGCTTTGTCGGGGATTCACCCCTCCACTTT. It encodes CASSFVGDSPLHF.

Here the CDR3 reads CASSLDRPRGADYGYTF. For the CDR3, the DNA is TGTGCCAGCAGCTTAGATCGCCCCAGGGGAGCGGACTATGGCTACACCTTC. The V gene is TRBV11-2, the J gene TRBJ1-2, with a tentative D call TRBD1 (6 bases). CDR3 length equals 17 residues. With 0 bases removed from V and 3 bases from J, the gap between germline ends came to 17 bases. Germline lookup yields CDR1 SGHAT and CDR2 FQNNGV.

The rearrangement uses TRBV4-1 and TRBJ2-1, with 7 bases identical to TRBD2. Looked up from germline, CDR1 is MGHRA and CDR2 is YSYEKL. The V gene end was trimmed by 3 bases and the J gene end by 5 bases; junction bases not matched to a gene: 10. CDR3 length equals 16 residues. The CDR3 bases are TGCGCCAGCAGCCACTTAGGACTAGTAACTCACAATGAGCAGTTCTTC. Its translation is CASSHLGLVTHNEQFF.

V and J are TRBV6-4 and TRBJ1-1, with unresolved D. Trimming left V 4 bases short and J 6 bases short, with 18 bases between. CDR1 is MRHNA, CDR2 SNTAGT, per germline. The CDR3 totals 15 residues. For the CDR3, the DNA is TGTGCCAGCAGTGTATTTCCACTATCACCCCCTGAAGCTTTCTTT. It encodes CASSVFPLSPPEAFF.

The genes are TRBV28 and TRBJ2-1; D gene ambiguous. The CDR3 runs 14 residues. Trimming left V 3 bases short and J 2 bases short, with 8 bases between. Germline-derived CDR1 and CDR2 are MDHEN and SYDVKM. CDR3: CASSFSRPYNEQFF. CDR3 bases: TGTGCCAGCAGTTTCAGCAGGCCCTACAATGAGCAGTTCTTC.

The chain employs TRBV19 and TRBJ2-5, with 12 bases identical to TRBD2. The germline V gene encodes CDR1 LNHDA and CDR2 SQIVND (reference sequence). The CDR3 is 15 amino acids. Losses at the gene ends were 7 bases for V and 5 bases for J; bases not matched to a gene: 8. In DNA, the CDR3 is TGTGCCAGTACACTAGCGGGGGGCCTCAAGGAGACCCAGTACTTC. Its protein product is CASTLAGGLKETQYF. Full variable domain (outside the CDR3, taken from reference TRBV19 and TRBJ2-5): DGGITQSPKYLFRKEGQNVTLSCEQNLNHDAMYWYRQDPGQGLRLIYYSQIVNDFQKGDIAEGYSVSREKKESFPLTVTSAQKNPTAFYLCASTLAGGLKETQYFGPGTRLLVL.

In this sample, this clone turned up a few times. The chain joins TRBV19 to TRBJ2-7, with TRBD1 matching over 10 bases. CDR3 length: 14 residues. In germline, CDR1 is LNHDA, CDR2 SQIVND (reference sequence). Trimming cost V 7 bases and J 5 bases; bases outside gene matches: 8. The CDR3 coding sequence is TGTGCCAGTACCGCCGGGACAGGGGCAGACGAGCAGTACTTC. This encodes CASTAGTGADEQYF.

The chain links TRBV7-9 to TRBJ1-2; D is ambiguous. The CDR3 totals 14 residues. Deletions cut 0 bases from V and 1 base from J, with 6 bases between. CDR1 and CDR2 (germline): SEHNR, FQNEAQ (reference sequence). The CDR3 bases are TGTGCCAGCAGCTTAGCTGCAGTTAACTATGGCTACACCTTC. This sequence encodes CASSLAAVNYGYTF.